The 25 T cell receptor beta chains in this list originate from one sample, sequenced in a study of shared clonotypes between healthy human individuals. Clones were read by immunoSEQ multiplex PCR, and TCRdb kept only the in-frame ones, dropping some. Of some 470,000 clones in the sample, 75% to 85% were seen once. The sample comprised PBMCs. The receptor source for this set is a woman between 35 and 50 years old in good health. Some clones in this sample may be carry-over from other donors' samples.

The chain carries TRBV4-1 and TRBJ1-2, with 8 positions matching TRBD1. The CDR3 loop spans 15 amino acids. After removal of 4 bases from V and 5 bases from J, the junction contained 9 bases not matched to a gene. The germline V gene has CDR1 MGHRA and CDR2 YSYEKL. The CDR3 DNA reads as TGCGCCAGCAGCCTGGACAGGGTGATTAGATATGGCTACACCTTC. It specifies CASSLDRVIRYGYTF.

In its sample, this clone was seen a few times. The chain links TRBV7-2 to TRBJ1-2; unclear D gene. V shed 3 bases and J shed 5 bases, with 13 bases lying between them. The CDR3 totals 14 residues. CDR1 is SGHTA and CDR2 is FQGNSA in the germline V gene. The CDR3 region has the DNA TGTGCCAGCAGCTTCGGGGAGGGCCCGTATGGCTACACCTTC. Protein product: CASSFGEGPYGYTF.

DNA for the CDR3: TGTGCCAGCAGTATTTCAGGGGGCGCGGTTGAAAAACTGTTTTTT. Translation gives CASSISGGAVEKLFF. The rearrangement links TRBV28 to TRBJ1-4; 8 nucleotides line up with TRBD1. This CDR3 has 15 amino acids. The germline CDR1 and CDR2 sequences are MDHEN and SYDVKM. The V segment lost 5 bases and the J segment 7 bases; nucleotides outside the gene matches: 9. Together with reference TRBV28 and TRBJ1-4, the CDR3 gives the full variable domain: DVKVTQSSRYLVKRTGEKVFLECVQDMDHENMFWYRQDPGLGLRLIYFSYDVKMKEKGDIPEGYSVSREKKERFSLILESASTNQTSMYLCASSISGGAVEKLFFGSGTQLSVL.

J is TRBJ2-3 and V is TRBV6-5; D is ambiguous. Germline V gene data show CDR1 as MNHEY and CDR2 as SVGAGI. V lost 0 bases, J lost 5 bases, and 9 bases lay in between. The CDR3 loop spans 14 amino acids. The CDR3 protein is CASSYSYLQDTQYF. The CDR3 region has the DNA TGTGCCAGCAGTTACTCCTATCTCCAAGATACGCAGTATTTT.

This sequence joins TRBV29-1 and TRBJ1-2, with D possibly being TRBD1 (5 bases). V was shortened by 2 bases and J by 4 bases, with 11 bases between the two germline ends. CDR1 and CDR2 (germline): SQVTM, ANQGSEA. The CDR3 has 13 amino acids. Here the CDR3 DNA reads TGCAGCGTTGAAAGGGTCGGGGGCTATGGCTACACCTTC. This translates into CSVERVGGYGYTF.

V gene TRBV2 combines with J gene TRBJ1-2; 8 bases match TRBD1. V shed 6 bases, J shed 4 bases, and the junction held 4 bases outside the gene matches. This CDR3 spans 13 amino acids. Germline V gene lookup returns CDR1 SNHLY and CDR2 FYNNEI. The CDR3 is CASRPGTGYGYTF. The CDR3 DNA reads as TGTGCCAGCAGGCCCGGGACAGGCTATGGCTACACCTTC. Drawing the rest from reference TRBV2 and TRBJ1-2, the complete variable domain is EPEVTQTPSHQVTQMGQEVILRCVPISNHLYFYWYRQILGQKVEFLVSFYNNEISEKSEIFDDQFSVERPDGSNFTLKIRSTKLEDSAMYFCASRPGTGYGYTFGSGTRLTVV.

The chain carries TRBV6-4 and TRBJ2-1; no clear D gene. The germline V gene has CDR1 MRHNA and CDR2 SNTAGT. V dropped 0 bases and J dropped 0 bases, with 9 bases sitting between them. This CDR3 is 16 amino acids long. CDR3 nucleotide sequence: TGTGCCAGCAGTGACTCGTTAGCTTCCTCCTACAATGAGCAGTTCTTC. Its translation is CASSDSLASSYNEQFF.

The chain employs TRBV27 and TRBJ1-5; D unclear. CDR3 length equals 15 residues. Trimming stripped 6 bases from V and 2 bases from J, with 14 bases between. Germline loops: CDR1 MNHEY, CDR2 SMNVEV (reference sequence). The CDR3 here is CASSPAGGGNQPQHF. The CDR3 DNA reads TGTGCCAGCAGCCCAGCGGGCGGGGGCAATCAGCCCCAGCATTTT.

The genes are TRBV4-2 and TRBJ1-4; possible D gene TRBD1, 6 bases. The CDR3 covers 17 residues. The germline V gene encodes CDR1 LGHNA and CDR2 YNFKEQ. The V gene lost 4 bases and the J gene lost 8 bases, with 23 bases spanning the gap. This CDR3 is CASSPPRVGGAREKLFF. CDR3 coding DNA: TGTGCCAGCAGCCCTCCCCGGGTCGGGGGCGCGAGAGAAAAACTGTTTTTT.

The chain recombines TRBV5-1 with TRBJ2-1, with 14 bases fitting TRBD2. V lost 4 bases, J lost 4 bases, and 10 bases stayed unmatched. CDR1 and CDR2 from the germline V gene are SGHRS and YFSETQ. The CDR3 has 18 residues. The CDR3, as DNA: TGCGCCAGCAGCCGAGCGGGACTAGCGGGAGATCTGTACAATGAGCAGTTCTTC. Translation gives CASSRAGLAGDLYNEQFF.

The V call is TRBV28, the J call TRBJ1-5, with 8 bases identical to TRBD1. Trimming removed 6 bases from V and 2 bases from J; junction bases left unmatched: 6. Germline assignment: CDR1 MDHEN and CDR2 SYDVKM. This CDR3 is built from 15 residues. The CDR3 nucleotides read TGTGCCAGCAGCCGACAGGGGCCCGGCAATCAGCCCCAGCATTTT. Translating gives CASSRQGPGNQPQHF.

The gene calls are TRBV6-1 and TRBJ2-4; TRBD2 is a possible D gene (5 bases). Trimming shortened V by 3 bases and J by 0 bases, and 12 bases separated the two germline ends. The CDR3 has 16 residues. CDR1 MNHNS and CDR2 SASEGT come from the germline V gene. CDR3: CASSDLRLLAKNIQYF. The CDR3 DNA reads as TGTGCCAGCAGTGACTTGAGACTACTAGCCAAAAACATTCAGTACTTC.

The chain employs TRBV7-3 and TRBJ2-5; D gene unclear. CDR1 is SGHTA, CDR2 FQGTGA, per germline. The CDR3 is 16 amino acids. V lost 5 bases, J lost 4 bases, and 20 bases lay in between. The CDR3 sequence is CASSEGQVPEIETQYF. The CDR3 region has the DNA TGTGCCAGCAGCGAAGGGCAGGTACCAGAAATAGAGACCCAGTACTTC. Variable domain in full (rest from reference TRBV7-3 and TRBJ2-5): GAGVSQTPSNKVTEKGKYVELRCDPISGHTALYWYRQSLGQGPEFLIYFQGTGAADDSGLPNDRFFAVRPEGSVSTLKIQRTERGDSAVYLCASSEGQVPEIETQYFGPGTRLLVL.

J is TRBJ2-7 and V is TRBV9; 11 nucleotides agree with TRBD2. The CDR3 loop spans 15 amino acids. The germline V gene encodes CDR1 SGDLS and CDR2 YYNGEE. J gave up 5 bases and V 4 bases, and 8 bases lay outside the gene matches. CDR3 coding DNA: TGTGCCAGCAGCCGCACCGGGACTAGCGGCCACGAGCAGTACTTC. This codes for CASSRTGTSGHEQYF.

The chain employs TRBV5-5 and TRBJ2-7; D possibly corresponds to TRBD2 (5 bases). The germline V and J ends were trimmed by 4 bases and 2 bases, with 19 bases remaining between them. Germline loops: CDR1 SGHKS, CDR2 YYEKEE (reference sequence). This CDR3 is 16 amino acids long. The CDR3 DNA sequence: TGTGCCAGCAGCCCCCGGGTCGTGGGAGCACCCTACGAGCAGTACTTC. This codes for CASSPRVVGAPYEQYF. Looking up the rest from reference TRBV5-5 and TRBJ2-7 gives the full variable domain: DAGVTQSPTHLIKTRGQQVTLRCSPISGHKSVSWYQQVLGQGPQFIFQYYEKEERGRGNFPDRFSARQFPNYSSELNVNALLLGDSALYLCASSPRVVGAPYEQYFGPGTRLTVT.

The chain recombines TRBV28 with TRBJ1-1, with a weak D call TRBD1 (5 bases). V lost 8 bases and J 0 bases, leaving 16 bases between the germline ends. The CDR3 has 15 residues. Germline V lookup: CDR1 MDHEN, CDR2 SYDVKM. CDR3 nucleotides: TGTGCCAGCCTCCGGGGAGGGGTGGTGAACACTGAAGCTTTCTTT. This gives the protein CASLRGGVVNTEAFF.

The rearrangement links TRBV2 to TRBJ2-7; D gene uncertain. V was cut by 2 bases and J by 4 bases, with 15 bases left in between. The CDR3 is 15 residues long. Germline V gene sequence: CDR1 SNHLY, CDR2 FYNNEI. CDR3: CASSESRQMGYEQYF. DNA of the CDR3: TGTGCCAGCAGTGAATCTCGGCAGATGGGTTACGAGCAGTACTTC.

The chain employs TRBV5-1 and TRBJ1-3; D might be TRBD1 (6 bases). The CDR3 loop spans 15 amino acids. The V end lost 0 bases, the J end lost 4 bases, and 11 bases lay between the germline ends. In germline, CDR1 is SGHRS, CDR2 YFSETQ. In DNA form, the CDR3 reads TGCGCCAGCAGCTTGGAGGGGGGCACAGGAAACACCATATATTTT. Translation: CASSLEGGTGNTIYF.

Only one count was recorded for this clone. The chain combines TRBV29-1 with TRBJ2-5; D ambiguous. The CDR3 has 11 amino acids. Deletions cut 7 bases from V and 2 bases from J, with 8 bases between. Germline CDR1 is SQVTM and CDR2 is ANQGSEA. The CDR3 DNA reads TGCAGCGCCCTGCGGCAAGAGACCCAGTACTTC. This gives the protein CSALRQETQYF.

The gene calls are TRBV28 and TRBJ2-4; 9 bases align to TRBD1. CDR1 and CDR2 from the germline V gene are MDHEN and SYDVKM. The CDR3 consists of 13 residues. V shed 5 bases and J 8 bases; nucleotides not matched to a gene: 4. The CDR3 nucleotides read TGTGCCAGCAGTAGACAGGGGGTAGACATTCAGTACTTC. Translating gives CASSRQGVDIQYF.

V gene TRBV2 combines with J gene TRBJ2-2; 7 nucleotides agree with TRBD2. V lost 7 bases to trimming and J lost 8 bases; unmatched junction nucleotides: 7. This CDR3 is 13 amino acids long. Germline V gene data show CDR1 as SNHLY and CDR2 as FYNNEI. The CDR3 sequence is CASKGGGQGELFF. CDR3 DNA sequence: TGTGCCAGCAAGGGCGGGGGTCAGGGGGAGCTGTTTTTT. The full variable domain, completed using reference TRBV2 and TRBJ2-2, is EPEVTQTPSHQVTQMGQEVILRCVPISNHLYFYWYRQILGQKVEFLVSFYNNEISEKSEIFDDQFSVERPDGSNFTLKIRSTKLEDSAMYFCASKGGGQGELFFGEGSRLTVL.

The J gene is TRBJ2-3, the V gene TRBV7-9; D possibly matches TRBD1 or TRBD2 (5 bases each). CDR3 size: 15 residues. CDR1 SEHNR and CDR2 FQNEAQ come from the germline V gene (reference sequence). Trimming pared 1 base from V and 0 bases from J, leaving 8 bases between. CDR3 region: CASSLEGPSTDTQYF. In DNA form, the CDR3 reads TGTGCCAGCAGCTTAGAGGGACCGAGCACAGATACGCAGTATTTT.

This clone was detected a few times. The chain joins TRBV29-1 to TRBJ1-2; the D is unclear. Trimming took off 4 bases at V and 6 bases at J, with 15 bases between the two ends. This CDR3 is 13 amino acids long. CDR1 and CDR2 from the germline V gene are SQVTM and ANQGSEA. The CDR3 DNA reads TGCAGCGTTGGGGCAACCCCACTGAATGGCTACACCTTC. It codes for CSVGATPLNGYTF. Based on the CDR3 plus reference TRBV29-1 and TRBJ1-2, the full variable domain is SAVISQKPSRDICQRGTSLTIQCQVDSQVTMMFWYRQQPGQSLTLIATANQGSEATYESGFVIDKFPISRPNLTFSTLTVSNMSPEDSSIYLCSVGATPLNGYTFGSGTRLTVV.

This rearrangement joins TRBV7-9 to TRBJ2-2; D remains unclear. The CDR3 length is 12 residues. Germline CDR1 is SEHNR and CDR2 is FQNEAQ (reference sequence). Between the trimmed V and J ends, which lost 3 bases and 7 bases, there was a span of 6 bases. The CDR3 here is CASSFKHGELFF. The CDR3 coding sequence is TGTGCCAGCAGCTTCAAGCACGGGGAGCTGTTTTTT. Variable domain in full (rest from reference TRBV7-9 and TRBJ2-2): DTGVSQNPRHKITKRGQNVTFRCDPISEHNRLYWYRQTLGQGPEFLTYFQNEAQLEKSRLLSDRFSAERPKGSFSTLEIQRTEQGDSAMYLCASSFKHGELFFGEGSRLTVL.

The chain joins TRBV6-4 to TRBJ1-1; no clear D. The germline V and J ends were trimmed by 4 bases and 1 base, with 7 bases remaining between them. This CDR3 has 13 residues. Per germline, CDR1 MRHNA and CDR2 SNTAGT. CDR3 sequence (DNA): TGTGCCAGCAGTGCTGAGGGGAACACTGAAGCTTTCTTT. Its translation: CASSAEGNTEAFF.